This TCR beta chain was recorded in a study of cytomegalovirus exposure and HLA in healthy donors. Across the whole study: There were around 100 million unique TCR beta sequences, drawn from about 200 million T cells, in an earlier analysis.

Germline CDR1 SEHNR, CDR2 FQNEAQ (reference sequence). CDR3 length: 14 residues. After removal of 6 bases from V and 5 bases from J, the junction contained 8 bases not matched to a gene. This clone has more than one count but fewer than ten. Its antigen is not known. The PCR ran on 60 Vbeta and 13 Jbeta primers. The repertoire was sequenced with immunoSEQ multiplex PCR; TCRdb's copy has only in-frame clones and lacks some. The table includes some 78,000 clones, roughly 80% detected once. Notes on the study in general: The listing of 150 or so TCR beta chains classed them as cytomegalovirus-associated. Most TCR beta V segments were productive about 90% or about 30% of the time in an earlier analysis. Later analysis associated a missense DCLRE1C variant with TCR beta V- and J-gene trimming.

The receptor comes from a man in his fifties or sixties in good health and CMV-seropositive. V usage is TRBV7-9 and J usage is TRBJ2-5, with TRBD1 matching 8 bases. The sequenced sample consisted of PBMCs. CDR3 residues: CASSSGGARETQYF. The CDR3, as DNA: TGTGCCAGCAGTTCAGGGGGCGCGAGGGAGACCCAGTACTTC.